This passage covers 26 T cell receptor beta chains from one sample sequenced in a study of cytomegalovirus exposure and HLA in healthy donors. PCR involved 60 Vbeta and 13 Jbeta primers. Repertoires were generated with immunoSEQ multiplex PCR, while TCRdb's copy carries only in-frame clones and drops some. The data contain 120,000 to 150,000 clones, around three quarters of them seen just once; the ten biggest clones take up approximately 7%. Sample: PBMCs. These TCRs come from a middle-aged man in good health and CMV-seropositive.

Note on this clone: An end of the junction does not agree with germline; a read error may underlie this. The chain carries TRBV6-1 and TRBJ2-2; D is perhaps TRBD2 (6 bases). This CDR3 is built from 15 residues. Germline loops: CDR1 MNHNS, CDR2 SASEGT. CDR3 region: CASREVGLYTGELFF. CDR3 bases: TGTGCCAGCAGGGAAGTGGGACTCTACACCGGGGAGCTGTTTTTT.

The chain links TRBV6-4 to TRBJ1-4; perhaps TRBD1 as D (5 bases). CDR1 and CDR2 (germline): MRHNA, SNTAGT. This CDR3 is built from 13 residues. V shed 5 bases and J shed 8 bases, with 12 bases lying between them. CDR3 amino acids: CASSSGAREKLFF. The CDR3 region has the DNA TGTGCCAGCAGTAGCGGGGCTAGGGAAAAACTGTTTTTT.

V is TRBV19 and J is TRBJ1-1; D remains ambiguous. CDR3 size: 11 residues. The V and J ends lost 6 bases and 10 bases respectively, with 12 bases between them. Per the germline V gene, CDR1 is LNHDA and CDR2 is SQIVND (reference sequence). The CDR3 nucleotides read TGTGCCAGTAGGATGACCGGAGGAGCTTTCTTT. This encodes CASRMTGGAFF.

This clone has only one observation. The J gene is TRBJ2-5, the V gene TRBV5-5, with 11 bases identical to TRBD2. The J call may be incorrect, as the DNA end agrees better with TRBJ2-7. Per germline, CDR1 SGHKS and CDR2 YYEKEE (reference sequence). CDR3 size: 15 residues. The CDR3 sequence: CASRSTSGSVYEQYF. Here the CDR3 DNA reads TGTGCCAGCAGGAGTACTAGCGGGAGCGTCTACGAGCAGTACTTC.

This clone was counted only a few times. This chain joins TRBV21-1 and TRBJ1-2; the table's D gene call, TRBD1, was not cross checked with the DNA. TRBV21-1 corresponds to a pseudogene. CDR3 length: 13 residues. CDR3 region: CARTQGVGCGYTF. The CDR3 DNA reads as TGTGCCAGAACACAGGGTGTCGGTTGTGGCTACACCTTC.

The chain carries TRBV15 and TRBJ2-6; D is unresolved. The germline V gene encodes CDR1 LNHNV and CDR2 YYDKDF (reference sequence). V lost 1 base and J 0 bases, leaving 4 bases between the germline ends. The CDR3 is made up of 15 amino acids. In DNA form, the CDR3 reads TGTGCCACCAGCAGAGGGCCCTCTGGGGCCAACGTCCTGACTTTC. Translated: CATSRGPSGANVLTF.

The chain employs TRBV2 and TRBJ2-5, with 7 bases fitting TRBD1. Trimming at V came to 7 bases and at J to 1 base, leaving 6 bases not matched to a gene. Germline loops: CDR1 SNHLY, CDR2 FYNNEI. The CDR3 covers 14 residues. For the CDR3, the DNA is TGTGCCAGCATCCTTGGGACAGCCCAAGAGACCCAGTACTTC. This gives the protein CASILGTAQETQYF.

The CDR3 loop reads CASSLARGTSTDTQYF. The CDR3, as DNA: TGCGCCAGCAGCTTGGCCAGGGGGACTAGCACAGATACGCAGTATTTT. The chain is built from TRBV5-1 and TRBJ2-3, with D possibly TRBD1 on 7 matching bases. The CDR3 is 16 residues long. CDR1 is SGHRS and CDR2 is YFSETQ in the germline V gene. Trimming took 0 bases from V and 0 from J, leaving 11 bases between them.

The chain has TRBV9 and TRBJ2-3; D is possibly TRBD1 (5 bases). Trimming shortened V by 0 bases and J by 6 bases, and 14 bases separated the two germline ends. Germline values: CDR1 SGDLS, CDR2 YYNGEE. This CDR3 has 15 residues. The CDR3 DNA is TGTGCCAGCAGCGTAGTAGGTCAGGGTAGGGATACGCAGTATTTT. Protein product: CASSVVGQGRDTQYF.

The chain is built from TRBV5-6 and TRBJ2-1; TRBD2 matches 8 bases. Germline V CDR1 and CDR2: SGHDT, YYEEEE. The CDR3 sequence is 15 residues long. With V trimmed by 0 bases and J by 3 bases, 2 bases remained unmatched. The CDR3 loop reads CASSLGRGVYNEQFF. The CDR3 nucleotides are TGTGCCAGCAGCTTGGGGCGGGGGGTCTACAATGAGCAGTTCTTC.

The rearrangement joins TRBV7-2 to TRBJ1-4; D possibly corresponds to TRBD1 (6 bases). Trimming removed 6 bases at V and 3 bases at J, with 11 bases between. CDR3 length: 14 residues. Germline values: CDR1 SGHTA, CDR2 FQGNSA. The DNA for the CDR3 is TGTGCCAGCAGTTTCGGGGGGCCTAATGAAAAACTGTTTTTT. Protein: CASSFGGPNEKLFF.

The rearrangement joins TRBV5-1 to TRBJ2-7; possible D gene TRBD1, 6 bases. V lost 0 bases, J lost 4 bases, and 14 bases lay in between. This CDR3 has 15 residues. Germline CDR1 and CDR2: SGHRS and YFSETQ. The CDR3: CASSLAQGKRYEQYF. CDR3 in DNA: TGCGCCAGCAGCTTGGCACAGGGTAAAAGGTACGAGCAGTACTTC.

This clone was observed a handful of times. With only one base between it and a far larger clone, this is likely a read error. The V gene is TRBV5-1, the J gene TRBJ2-7; possibly TRBD1 for D (5 bases). Trimming left V 4 bases short and J 7 bases short, with 9 bases between. Germline V gene data show CDR1 as SGHRS and CDR2 as YFSETQ. The CDR3 is 11 amino acids. CDR3 amino acids: CASSHYREQYF. The CDR3 nucleotides read TGCGCCAGCAGCCACTACAGGGAGCAGTACTTC.

This chain joins TRBV5-8 and TRBJ1-3; 7 bases line up with TRBD1. CDR3 length: 16 residues. Germline assignment: CDR1 SGHTS and CDR2 YDEGEE. The ends lost 0 bases at V and 4 bases at J; junction bases unmatched: 7. The CDR3 region is CASSLGDRAVGNTIYF. The CDR3 nucleotides read TGTGCCAGCAGCTTGGGAGACAGGGCCGTCGGAAACACCATATATTTT.

Here the CDR3 DNA reads TGTGCCAGCAGCCAAGAAGTCACAGGCGCTGGCTACACCTTC. The encoded protein is CASSQEVTGAGYTF. This chain links TRBV4-2 with TRBJ1-2; possible D gene TRBD1, 5 bases. Germline-derived CDR1 and CDR2 are LGHNA and YNFKEQ. This CDR3 has 14 residues. The V and J ends lost 0 bases and 7 bases respectively, with 12 bases between them.

With regard to this clone: At one end the junction does not follow the germline gene, possibly because of a read error. The chain has TRBV4-3 and TRBJ1-2, with TRBD1 matching 7 bases. Germline V gene sequence: CDR1 LGHNA, CDR2 YSLEER. This CDR3 has 13 residues. In nucleotides, the CDR3 is TGCGCCAGCAGCCAAGACCGGGGACAGCTCCCTTACTTC. Translated: CASSQDRGQLPYF.

The chain uses TRBV7-8 and TRBJ2-1; 11 bases are a match to TRBD1. This CDR3 is 15 amino acids long. Germline trimming cut 9 bases from V and 5 bases from J; bases unmatched to any gene: 9. Germline loops: CDR1 SGHVS, CDR2 FQNEAQ. The CDR3 DNA reads TGTGCCAGTTGCGCTGGGGGACAGGGGGACAATGAGCAGTTCTTC. Its translation: CASCAGGQGDNEQFF.

The chain is built from TRBV30 and TRBJ1-2; the D gene is possibly TRBD1 (6 bases). Trimming left V 1 base short and J 4 bases short, with 7 bases between. This CDR3 contains 12 residues. The germline gives CDR1 GTSNPN, CDR2 SVGIG (reference sequence). The CDR3 loop is CAWSEGGYGYTF. CDR3 sequence (DNA): TGTGCCTGGAGTGAAGGGGGCTATGGCTACACCTTC.

This clone has a handful of counts. The J gene is TRBJ1-6, the V gene TRBV19; TRBD1 matches at 8 bases. Germline V CDR1 and CDR2: LNHDA, SQIVND (reference sequence). The CDR3 is 14 amino acids. J lost 8 bases, V lost 4 bases, and 4 bases had no gene match. The CDR3 bases are TGTGCCAGTAGTACGGACAGGGTGGATTCACCCCTCCACTTT. Amino acid sequence: CASSTDRVDSPLHF.

The chain employs TRBV7-8 and TRBJ2-4, with TRBD1 identical over 7 bases. The CDR3 is 13 amino acids. V lost 5 bases to trimming and J lost 6 bases; unmatched junction nucleotides: 4. CDR1 and CDR2 from the germline V gene are SGHVS and FQNEAQ. The CDR3 loop reads CASSPRTGNIQYF. Written as DNA, the CDR3 is TGTGCCAGCAGCCCTAGGACAGGAAACATTCAGTACTTC. Filled out from reference TRBV7-8 and TRBJ2-4, the complete variable domain reads GAGVSQSPRYKVAKRGQDVALRCDPISGHVSLFWYQQALGQGPEFLTYFQNEAQLDKSGLPSDRFFAERPEGSVSTLKIQRTQQEDSAVYLCASSPRTGNIQYFGAGTRLSVL.

The V call is TRBV21-1, the J call TRBJ2-7; the table's D gene call, TRBD1, was not cross checked with the DNA. TRBV21-1 is flagged as a pseudogene. The CDR3 length is 24 residues. DNA for the CDR3: TGTGCCAGCAGCACGCAACGCGGGGACAGGGGGCGTGGACTACATGAAAACAGATCCTACGAGCAGTACTTC. Translating it yields CASSTQRGDRGRGLHENRSYEQYF.

This chain links TRBV2 with TRBJ1-2; D gene unclear. V was clipped by 7 bases and J by 0 bases, with 9 bases between them. The CDR3 is 13 amino acids. Germline values: CDR1 SNHLY, CDR2 FYNNEI. This CDR3 reads CASTGLTNYGYTF. The DNA of the CDR3 is TGTGCCAGCACAGGATTAACTAACTATGGCTACACCTTC. Using reference TRBV2 and TRBJ1-2 for the parts outside the CDR3, the full variable domain is EPEVTQTPSHQVTQMGQEVILRCVPISNHLYFYWYRQILGQKVEFLVSFYNNEISEKSEIFDDQFSVERPDGSNFTLKIRSTKLEDSAMYFCASTGLTNYGYTFGSGTRLTVV.

This rearrangement joins TRBV5-1 to TRBJ2-1, with TRBD2 identical over 9 bases. The CDR3 runs 16 residues. The germline V gene encodes CDR1 SGHRS and CDR2 YFSETQ. V lost 4 bases to trimming and J lost 0 bases; unmatched junction nucleotides: 5. The CDR3 DNA is TGCGCCAGCAGCGGCGGGGGGGCTAGCTCCTACAATGAGCAGTTCTTC. Its translation is CASSGGGASSYNEQFF.

The V and J genes are TRBV2 and TRBJ1-2, with D possibly matching TRBD1 (5 bases). From germline, CDR1 is SNHLY and CDR2 FYNNEI. This CDR3 comprises 16 residues. V dropped 2 bases and J dropped 8 bases, with 21 bases sitting between them. The CDR3 bases are TGTGCCAGCAGTGAAAGGATCCTAAAAACCCAGGGCGGCTACACCTTC. It yields the protein CASSERILKTQGGYTF.

The chain couples TRBV5-6 to TRBJ1-4, with D perhaps TRBD1 (5 bases). With 1 base removed from V and 8 bases from J, the gap between germline ends came to 15 bases. CDR3 length: 15 residues. The germline CDR1 and CDR2 sequences are SGHDT and YYEEEE. The chain's CDR3 is CASSLWGVQNEKLFF. Written as DNA, the CDR3 is TGTGCCAGCAGCTTGTGGGGGGTGCAGAACGAAAAACTGTTTTTT.

The V and J genes are TRBV4-1 and TRBJ2-3; 12 bases align to TRBD1. The junction had 9 bases not matched to a gene; V was cut back by 2 bases and J by 6 bases. The CDR3 has 17 amino acids. CDR1 is MGHRA, CDR2 YSYEKL, per germline. Written as DNA, the CDR3 is TGCGCCAGCAGCCAACCACTCGTGGGGACAGGGGGCGATACGCAGTATTTT. Amino acid sequence: CASSQPLVGTGGDTQYF.